This TCR beta chain was captured by sequencing in a study of shared clonotypes between healthy human individuals. About the study: For every donor, three CD4 naive, three CD4 memory, two CD8 naive and one CD8 memory plates were used.

Donors had no recently reported acute infections or vaccinations and were HIV-negative. The assay was immunoSEQ multiplex PCR, and TCRdb's table has in-frame clones only and misses some. The repertoire holds 180,000 or so clones, with approximately 92% as singletons. General study findings and limits: It was observed that 5% to 6% of naive CD4 clonotypes were shared across several donors. Richness estimates generally favored naive over memory subsets.

V was pared by 3 bases and J by 1 base, with 6 bases between. CDR3 length: 13 residues. Germline values: CDR1 LNHDA, CDR2 SQIVND (reference sequence). Of note for this clone: Its antigen is not known.

Sequencing was carried out using naive CD4+ T cells sorted from blood. The subset is: CD45RA+ positively selected. This clonotype was sampled from a woman between 25 and 40 years old in good health. The rearrangement links TRBV19 to TRBJ1-1, with unresolved D. CDR3 residues: CASSILENTEAFF. The CDR3 coding sequence is TGTGCCAGTAGTATTTTAGAGAACACTGAAGCTTTCTTT.